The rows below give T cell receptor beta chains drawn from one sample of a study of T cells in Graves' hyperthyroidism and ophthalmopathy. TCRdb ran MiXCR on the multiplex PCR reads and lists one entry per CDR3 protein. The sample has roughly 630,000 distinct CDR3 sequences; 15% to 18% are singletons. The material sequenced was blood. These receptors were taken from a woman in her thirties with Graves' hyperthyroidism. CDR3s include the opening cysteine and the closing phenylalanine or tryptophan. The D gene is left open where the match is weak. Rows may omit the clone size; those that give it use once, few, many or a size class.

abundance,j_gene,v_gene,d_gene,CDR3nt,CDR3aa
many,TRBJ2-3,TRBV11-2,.,TGTGCCAGCAGATTTGACAAGAGGAGTACAGATACGCAGTATTTT,CASRFDKRSTDTQYF
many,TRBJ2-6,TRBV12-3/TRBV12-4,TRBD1,TGTGCCAGCAGCTCAACGACAGGGGCTGGGGCCAACGTCCTGACTTTC,CASSSTTGAGANVLTF
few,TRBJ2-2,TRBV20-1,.,TGCAGTGCTCCCGGGCCACTCACCGGGGAGCTGTTTTTT,CSAPGPLTGELFF
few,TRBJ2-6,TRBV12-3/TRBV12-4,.,TGTGCCAGCAGTTGGTCTGGTGGTTGCAACTCTGGGGCCAACGTCCTGACTTTC,CASSWSGGCNSGANVLTF
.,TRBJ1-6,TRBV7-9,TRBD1,TGTGCCAGCAGCTTAGTACAGGGGGGGAATTCACCCCTCCACTTT,CASSLVQGGNSPLHF
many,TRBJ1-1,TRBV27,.,TGTGCCAGCAGCCCCCGGGCAGCCTTGGGGGCCACTGAAGCTTTCTTT,CASSPRAALGATEAFF
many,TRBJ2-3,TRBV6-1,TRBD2,TGTGCCAGCGGAGAGACTAGCGGGAGCAGTTATACGCAGTATTTT,CASGETSGSSYTQYF
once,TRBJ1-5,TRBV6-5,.,TGTGCCAGCAGTTATGGGGGTCTAAGCAATCAGCCCCAGCATTTT,CASSYGGLSNQPQHF
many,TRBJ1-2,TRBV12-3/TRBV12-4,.,TGTGCCAGCAGTGACATTACCGGGGGGCTGTTCTATGGCTACACCTTC,CASSDITGGLFYGYTF
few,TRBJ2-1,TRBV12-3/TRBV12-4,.,TGTGCCAGCTCCTTCTCCTGGGGGGAACACAATGAGCAGTTCTTC,CASSFSWGEHNEQFF
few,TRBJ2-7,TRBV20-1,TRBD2,TGCAGTGCGGGGGGACTAGTCTTCGGATACGAGCAGTACTTC,CSAGGLVFGYEQYF
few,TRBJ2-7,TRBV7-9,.,TGTGCCAGCAGCTCCAGAGGCAGCTCCTACGAGCAGTACTTC,CASSSRGSSYEQYF
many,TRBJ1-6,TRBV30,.,TGTGCCCTAACATTTACAGGGAATTCACCCCTCCACTTT,CALTFTGNSPLHF
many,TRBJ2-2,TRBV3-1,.,TGTGCCAGCAGCTATAGACAGGCCGGGGAGCTGTTTTTT,CASSYRQAGELFF
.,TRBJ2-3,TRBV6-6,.,TGTGCCAGCAGTTACTCAACGAGCGGCATTAACACAGATACGCAGTATTTT,CASSYSTSGINTDTQYF
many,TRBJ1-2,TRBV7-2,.,TGTGCCAGCAGCTTAGTATGGCAGGCCGAGCCAGGGCGGAGGGCCTTCGGAAGTGGCTACACCTTC,CASSLVWQAEPGRRAFGSGYTF
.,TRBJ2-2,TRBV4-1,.,TGCGCCAGCAGCCAAGTCCTTTCCCAGGGACTGGAACCAAGGGCCGGGGAGCTGTTTTTT,CASSQVLSQGLEPRAGELFF
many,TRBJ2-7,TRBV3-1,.,TGTGCCAGCAGCCCCCGGGACCCTTCCTACGAGCAGTACTTC,CASSPRDPSYEQYF
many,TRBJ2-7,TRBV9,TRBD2,TGTGCCAGCAGCGTAGACGGCGGGAGCGGGGCCTACGAGCAGTACTTC,CASSVDGGSGAYEQYF
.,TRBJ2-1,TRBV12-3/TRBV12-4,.,TGTGCCGGCAGTTTACCCTTTCGGGGGGCGATATACAATGAGCAGTTCTTC,CAGSLPFRGAIYNEQFF
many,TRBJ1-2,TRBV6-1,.,TGTGCCAGCAGTTCAGTGATACCCGACTACACCTTC,CASSSVIPDYTF
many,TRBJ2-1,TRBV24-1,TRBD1,TGTGCCACCAGTGATCCCTCGACAGGGAATGAGCAGTTCTTC,CATSDPSTGNEQFF
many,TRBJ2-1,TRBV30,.,TGTGCCTGGACGGCTGGAGAGCGGACCCCCTACAATGAGCAGTTCTTC,CAWTAGERTPYNEQFF
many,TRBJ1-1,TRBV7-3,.,TGTGCCAGCAGCTCCAGGGTGGGAACTGAAGCTTTCTTT,CASSSRVGTEAFF
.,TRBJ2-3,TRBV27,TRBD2,TGTGCCAGCAGTTTCCTCCCCGGGACTGGGGGGGTTTATGGCACAGATACGCAGTATTTT,CASSFLPGTGGVYGTDTQYF
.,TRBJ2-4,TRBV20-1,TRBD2,TGCAGTGCTAGAGACCGGACTAGCGGGCGAAACATTCAGTACTTC,CSARDRTSGRNIQYF